These T cell receptor beta chains were read from a single sample in a study of cytomegalovirus exposure and HLA in healthy donors. Sequencing was performed with immunoSEQ multiplex PCR; in TCRdb, only in-frame clones are kept and a portion is missing. The top ten hold 2.2% of the sample, which has tens of thousands of clones, 90% to 95% seen once. Sequencing used PBMCs. These receptors came from a woman in her thirties in good health and CMV-seronegative. CDR3s include the opening cysteine and the closing phenylalanine or tryptophan. A D gene is named only where the DNA matches it firmly. Some rows have no size entry. The others give once, few or many, or a class for an expanded clone.

.,TRBV19,TRBJ1-5,TRBD1,TGTGCCAGTTTAGCAGGGGGGAGCAATCAGCCCCAGCATTTT,CASLAGGSNQPQHF
once,TRBV18,TRBJ2-3,TRBD2,TGTGCCAGCTCACCACAGCGGGGAGATACGCAGTATTTT,CASSPQRGDTQYF
.,TRBV11-2,TRBJ1-1,.,TGTGCCAGCAGCCCCCCCTGGACAGCCATGAACACTGAAGCTTTCTTT,CASSPPWTAMNTEAFF
.,TRBV4-3,TRBJ2-1,.,TGCGCCAGCGCCACCGGGGACAATGAGCAGTTCTTC,CASATGDNEQFF
once,TRBV27,TRBJ2-1,TRBD1,TGTGCCAGCAGTCCCTACCGGGACAGGTTTGAGCAGTTCTTC,CASSPYRDRFEQFF
.,TRBV5-1,TRBJ2-7,.,TGCGCCAGCAGCTTGGAGGCTAGGAACGAGCAGTACTTC,CASSLEARNEQYF
.,TRBV19,TRBJ2-2,TRBD1,TGTGCCAGTATCACCGGGACAGGGGGCACCGGGGAGCTGTTTTTT,CASITGTGGTGELFF
.,TRBV5-1,TRBJ2-1,.,TGCGCCAGCAGCCCGTCGCGAGGGTACAATGAGCAGTTCTTC,CASSPSRGYNEQFF
.,TRBV5-1,TRBJ2-1,TRBD2,TGCGCCAGCAGCTCCCGGAATGGACTAGCGGTCAATGAGCAGTTCTTC,CASSSRNGLAVNEQFF
.,TRBV27,TRBJ2-3,TRBD2,TGTGCCAGCAGTTCCCGACTAGCGGGAGGGCCTCGGACAGATACGCAGTATTTT,CASSSRLAGGPRTDTQYF
.,TRBV20-1,TRBJ1-2,.,TGCAGTGCTAAGGCCGGGAATGGCTACACCTTC,CSAKAGNGYTF
.,TRBV5-6,TRBJ2-7,.,TGTGCCAGCAGCCGAGGGCAGGCCTCCTACGAGCAGTACTTC,CASSRGQASYEQYF
once,TRBV6-1,TRBJ1-1,TRBD1,TGTGCCAGCAGCGACAGGGGTTATGACACTGAAGCTTTCTTT,CASSDRGYDTEAFF
.,TRBV9,TRBJ2-1,TRBD2,TGTGCCAGCAGCGCCAGCGGGAGGATGGATGAGCAGTTCTTC,CASSASGRMDEQFF
.,TRBV6-1,TRBJ2-3,TRBD2,TGTGCCAGCAGTGAAAACCTAGCGGGAGTTTGGGCCACAGATACGCAGTATTTT,CASSENLAGVWATDTQYF
.,TRBV7-6,TRBJ2-1,TRBD2,TGTGCCAGCAGCTTAGCGAGTAGCGGGAGCTCCTACAATGAGCAGTTCTTC,CASSLASSGSSYNEQFF
once,TRBV7-2,TRBJ2-5,.,TGTGCCAGCAGCTTAGTTAGAGAGACCCAGTACTTC,CASSLVRETQYF
.,TRBV28,TRBJ2-3,TRBD2,TGTGCCAGCAGTTTATCTTTGTGGGGACTAGCGGGAGCCCTTAGCACAGATACGCAGTATTTT,CASSLSLWGLAGALSTDTQYF
.,TRBV6-5,TRBJ2-7,.,TGTGCCAGCAGTTATCTCGTCAGGGCCAACACCTACGAGCAGTACTTC,CASSYLVRANTYEQYF
.,TRBV2,TRBJ2-1,.,TGTGCCGGATTAGGACTCACAGCAGCAAATGAGCAGTTCTTC,CAGLGLTAANEQFF
.,TRBV27,TRBJ2-1,.,TGTGCCAGCAGTTTTGACTGGCGGAGCTCCTACAATGAGCAGTTCTTC,CASSFDWRSSYNEQFF
once,TRBV10-3,TRBJ2-7,.,TGTGCCATCGCGGTTGAACGTGATTACGAGCAGTACTTC,CAIAVERDYEQYF
.,TRBV19,TRBJ2-1,TRBD2,TGTGCCAGTAGTATTACGAGTCAGTCCGGGACTAGGCTGTTCTTC,CASSITSQSGTRLFF
.,TRBV27,TRBJ1-2,.,TGTGCCAGCAGTTTATCTAGCTTGAGGCGGGATGGCTACACCTTC,CASSLSSLRRDGYTF
.,TRBV30,TRBJ2-3,.,TGTGCCTGGATGGGGTTGGCGGGATGGGGAGATACGCAGTATTTT,CAWMGLAGWGDTQYF
.,TRBV27,TRBJ1-2,.,TGTGCCAGCAGTCCCCCGGACAGTGGCTATGGCTACACCTTC,CASSPPDSGYGYTF
.,TRBV19,TRBJ2-7,.,TGTGCCAGTAGTATAGATGTAGCGACCAACGAGCAGTACTTC,CASSIDVATNEQYF
.,TRBV5-6,TRBJ2-1,TRBD2,TGTGCCAGCAGCTTGGGACTAGCGGGGACCTACAATGAGCAGTTCTTC,CASSLGLAGTYNEQFF
.,TRBV7-2,TRBJ2-3,.,TGTGCCAGCAGCTCCGTATCCCCCACAGATACGCAGTATTTT,CASSSVSPTDTQYF
.,TRBV7-9,TRBJ2-1,.,TGTGCCAGCAGCTTAGGGGGACTAAGGGGGAGAACGTTCTTC,CASSLGGLRGRTFF
.,TRBV30,TRBJ1-3,.,TGTGCCTGGAGGCCCCCGCAGGGCTCTGGAAACACCATATATTTT,CAWRPPQGSGNTIYF
once,TRBV6-5,TRBJ1-1,.,TGTGCCAGCAGGGCTGCAGGGGTTACTGAAGCTTTCTTT,CASRAAGVTEAFF
.,TRBV9,TRBJ1-1,.,TGTGCCAGCAGCGTAGACAGGGAGACTGAAGCTTTCTTT,CASSVDRETEAFF
.,TRBV5-1,TRBJ1-1,TRBD1,TGCGCCAGCAGCCAGATTCTACAGGGGCCCGCCACTGAAGCTTTCTTT,CASSQILQGPATEAFF
.,TRBV25-1,TRBJ1-3,TRBD1,TGTGCCAGCAGTGAGACAGGGATCTCTGGAAACACCATATATTTT,CASSETGISGNTIYF
.,TRBV4-2,TRBJ1-4,.,TGTGCCAGCAGCGCGGCCACGGCCGGCGAAAAACTGTTTTTT,CASSAATAGEKLFF
.,TRBV27,TRBJ2-1,.,TGTGCCAGCACTATAGGGGCCGGGACTCTGCGCAATGAGCAGTTCTTC,CASTIGAGTLRNEQFF
.,TRBV28,TRBJ2-7,.,TGTGCCAGCACCACAGGGCAGGACTACGAGCAGTACTTC,CASTTGQDYEQYF
once,TRBV15,TRBJ1-5,.,TGTGCCACCAGCAGAGTCCGGGTCGATCAGCCCCAGCATTTT,CATSRVRVDQPQHF
.,TRBV5-1,TRBJ2-3,.,TGCGCCAGCAGCTTGGGAGTAGGGGCCAATACGCAGTATTTT,CASSLGVGANTQYF
once,TRBV7-2,TRBJ1-2,.,TGTGCCAGCAGCTTAGCACAGGGAGGGGGCTACACCTTC,CASSLAQGGGYTF
.,TRBV7-2,TRBJ2-1,TRBD1,TGTGCCAGCAGCTTAGACAGGGGGGTAGTAAATGAGCAGTTCTTC,CASSLDRGVVNEQFF
.,TRBV21-1,TRBJ2-7,.,TGTGCCAGCAGCATCTCAGGGGGCACCTACGAGCAGTACTTC,CASSISGGTYEQYF
.,TRBV7-9,TRBJ1-1,.,TGTGCCAGCAGCCCCCAGGATATGAACACTGAAGCTTTCTTT,CASSPQDMNTEAFF
.,TRBV5-1,TRBJ2-1,TRBD2,TGCGCCAGCTTGCCGACTAGCGGGACTATGGATCCCTACAATGAGCAGTTCTTC,CASLPTSGTMDPYNEQFF
.,TRBV6-6,TRBJ1-2,.,TGTGCGGGGTGGGGGGGGCGATCTAACTATGGCTACACCTTC,CAGWGGRSNYGYTF
.,TRBV30,TRBJ2-3,.,TGTGCCTGGAGTGTAGGGCTAGCGAGCACAGATACGCAGTATTTT,CAWSVGLASTDTQYF
.,TRBV5-4,TRBJ1-1,TRBD1,TGTGCCAGCAGCTTGGGGGGGGACAGGGCGAACACTGAAGCTTTCTTT,CASSLGGDRANTEAFF
.,TRBV28,TRBJ1-2,TRBD1,TGTGCCAGCAGGCTCGGGACAGGCTATGGCTACACCTTC,CASRLGTGYGYTF
.,TRBV7-9,TRBJ2-3,.,TGTGCCAGCAGCTTACCGAGAAGAGATACGCAGTATTTT,CASSLPRRDTQYF
few,TRBV4-2,TRBJ2-1,.,TGTGCCAGCAGCCAATCTAGCTTCAATGAGCAGTTCTTC,CASSQSSFNEQFF